These 32 T cell receptor beta chains were sequenced from one sample in a study of regulatory T cells in long-lasting Graves disease. CDR3 regions were amplified by Arm-PCR using iRepertoire HTBI primers to build TCR beta libraries. Using its own MiXCR run on the multiplex PCR reads, TCRdb lists one record per CDR3 protein. The data show 510,000 or so distinct CDR3 sequences, with around 11% seen just once and roughly 8.9% held by the top ten. Time point here: newly diagnosed GD, antithyroid drugs for less than 3 months. Researchers made the TCR library from RNA that was extracted from PBMCs. This sample was also put to use in a study of T cells in Graves' hyperthyroidism and ophthalmopathy.

The sequences come from peripheral blood mononuclear cells (PBMCs), collected at new diagnosis, from a patient treated with antithyroid drugs. Receptors originate from a woman between 25 and 40 years old with Graves disease.

This clonotype was recorded at least ten times. The genes are TRBV28 and TRBJ1-1; the D is unclear. Germline V CDR1 and CDR2: MDHEN, SYDVKM. Trimming took off 2 bases at V and 1 base at J, with 8 bases between the two ends. The CDR3 totals 14 residues. The chain's CDR3 is CASSLPRRNTEAFF. The CDR3 nucleotides read TGTGCCAGCAGTTTACCCCGACGGAACACTGAAGCTTTCTTT.

In this sample, this clonotype turned up a few times. This chain joins TRBV7-2 and TRBJ2-1, with 10 bases fitting TRBD2. Per germline, CDR1 SGHTA and CDR2 FQGNSA. Losses at the gene ends were 2 bases for V and 9 bases for J; bases not matched to a gene: 10. This CDR3 is 16 amino acids long. The CDR3 loop reads CASSLPLAGAAGEQFF. The CDR3 DNA reads as TGTGCCAGCAGCTTACCTCTAGCGGGAGCAGCGGGTGAGCAGTTCTTC.

The sample holds many counts of this clonotype. Relative to the germline gene, one junction end is altered; a read error may explain this. The rearrangement joins TRBV20-1 to TRBJ1-5; 7 bases map to TRBD1. This CDR3 comprises 14 residues. CDR1 DFQATT and CDR2 SNEGSKA come from the germline V gene (reference sequence). In DNA form, the CDR3 reads TGCAGTGCAAGAGACAGGGTGGGTAATCAGCCCCAGCATTTT. Residues: CSARDRVGNQPQHF.

This clonotype appeared many times. The junction departs from the called germline gene at one end, perhaps through a read error. The chain is built from TRBV28 and TRBJ1-1; a possible D gene is TRBD1 (5 bases). The CDR3 covers 14 residues. Germline V lookup: CDR1 MDHEN, CDR2 SYDVKM. CDR3 in DNA: TGTGCCAGCAGTTATTATCGGGGGAACCCTGAAGCTTTCTTT. This gives the protein CASSYYRGNPEAFF.

This clonotype was detected a few times. Since a much larger clone is just one base distant, this may be a read error. This CDR3 reads CASSPQYDMPINRELFF. The CDR3 nucleotides read TGTGCCAGCAGCCCCCAATATGACATGCCAATAAACCGGGAGCTGTTTTTT. The chain carries TRBV2 and TRBJ2-2, with unresolved D. The CDR3 loop spans 17 amino acids. CDR1 and CDR2 (germline): SNHLY, FYNNEI. V lost 6 bases and J lost 9, with 26 bases in between.

The sample holds a few counts of this clonotype. This chain connects TRBV5-1 to TRBJ1-2; 7 bases agree with TRBD1. CDR3 length equals 13 residues. The germline V gene has CDR1 SGHRS and CDR2 YFSETQ. The trim removed 0 bases at V and 8 bases at J, leaving 4 bases unmatched. The CDR3 region is CASSLGQGEGYTF. The CDR3 DNA reads TGCGCCAGCAGCTTGGGACAGGGAGAAGGCTACACCTTC.

This chain joins TRBV3-1 and TRBJ2-3; 8 nucleotides match TRBD2. This CDR3 comprises 18 residues. V lost 0 bases, J lost 2 bases, and 10 bases stayed unmatched. Looked up from germline, CDR1 is LGHDT and CDR2 is YNNKEL (reference sequence). The CDR3 spells CASSQEGLAGLNTDTQYF. Written as DNA, the CDR3 is TGTGCCAGCAGCCAAGAGGGCCTAGCGGGTCTTAACACAGATACGCAGTATTTT.

This clonotype was observed a few times. The genes are TRBV18 and TRBJ2-7; 8 nucleotides agree with TRBD2. This CDR3 contains 16 residues. V lost 1 base to trimming and J lost 0 bases; unmatched junction nucleotides: 5. The germline CDR1 and CDR2 sequences are KGHSH and LQKENI. CDR3 DNA: TGTGCCAGCTCACCACTTACACTAGCGGCCTCCTACGAGCAGTACTTC. Protein sequence: CASSPLTLAASYEQYF. Drawing the rest from reference TRBV18 and TRBJ2-7, the complete variable domain is NAGVMQNPRHLVRRRGQEARLRCSPMKGHSHVYWYRQLPEEGLKFMVYLQKENIIDESGMPKERFSAEFPKEGPSILRIQQVVRGDSAAYFCASSPLTLAASYEQYFGPGTRLTVT.

This clonotype was counted ten times or more. The V and J genes are TRBV10-2 and TRBJ1-1; TRBD1 is a possible D gene (5 bases). CDR3 length equals 13 residues. Deletions cut 1 base from V and 6 bases from J, with 9 bases between. Looked up from germline, CDR1 is WSHSY and CDR2 is SAAADI. CDR3 DNA: TGCGCCAGCAGTGAGTATGGGACCTCTGAAGCTTTCTTT. This gives the protein CASSEYGTSEAFF.

This clonotype was observed at least ten times. The CDR3 loop is CSARSRDEEETQYF. The DNA for the CDR3 is TGCAGTGCTAGAAGCAGGGACGAAGAAGAGACCCAGTACTTC. The chain uses TRBV20-1 and TRBJ2-5; D is possibly TRBD1 or TRBD2 (5 bases each). Per germline, CDR1 DFQATT and CDR2 SNEGSKA (reference sequence). V was pared by 2 bases and J by 3 bases, with 13 bases between. The CDR3 runs to 14 residues.

This clonotype was observed a single time. It may be a read error: a sequence one base away is much more abundant. This chain links TRBV12-3 or TRBV12-4 with TRBJ2-5, with D possibly being TRBD2 (5 bases). The length of the CDR3 is 13 residues. The CDR3 nucleotides read TGTGCCAGCAGTTTCGGTGTAACCAATGAGCGGTTCTTC. Translating it yields CASSFGVTNERFF.

The sample holds many counts of this clonotype. The CDR3 nucleotides read TGTGCCATCAGTGAGACAGGAACCCCCTACGAGCAGTACTTC. It codes for CAISETGTPYEQYF. The chain is built from TRBV10-3 and TRBJ2-7, with a possible D match to TRBD1 (5 bases). The germline V and J ends were trimmed by 2 bases and 2 bases, with 10 bases remaining between them. This CDR3 has 14 residues. Germline lookup yields CDR1 ENHRY and CDR2 SYGVKD.

This clonotype was observed many times. The rearrangement uses TRBV30 and TRBJ1-2, with D tentatively TRBD1 (6 bases). The length of the CDR3 is 12 residues. From germline, CDR1 is GTSNPN and CDR2 SVGIG (reference sequence). V lost 2 bases and J lost 6, with 10 bases in between. DNA for the CDR3: TGTGCCTGGAGTACACAGGGAAATGGCTACACCTTC. Protein sequence: CAWSTQGNGYTF.

The CDR3 spells CASSAGQRHYGYTF. The CDR3 DNA sequence: TGTGCCAGCAGCGCGGGACAGAGACACTATGGCTACACCTTC. The V call is TRBV9, the J call TRBJ1-2; 7 bases agree with TRBD1. V shed 3 bases and J 3 bases; nucleotides not matched to a gene: 5. Germline V lookup: CDR1 SGDLS, CDR2 YYNGEE. The CDR3 contains 14 residues.

The rearrangement uses TRBV11-2 and TRBJ1-2; no clear D gene. Trimming took off 1 base at V and 5 bases at J, with 11 bases between the two ends. This CDR3 has 14 amino acids. CDR1 SGHAT and CDR2 FQNNGV come from the germline V gene. Written as DNA, the CDR3 is TGTGCCAGCAGCTTAGGGCCAGCCCGATATGGCTACACCTTC. Protein sequence: CASSLGPARYGYTF. Combining the CDR3 with reference TRBV11-2 and TRBJ1-2 gives the whole variable domain EAGVAQSPRYKIIEKRQSVAFWCNPISGHATLYWYQQILGQGPKLLIQFQNNGVVDDSQLPKDRFSAERLKGVDSTLKIQPAKLEDSAVYLCASSLGPARYGYTFGSGTRLTVV.

This clonotype was counted ten times or more. The chain recombines TRBV29-1 with TRBJ2-2; D is uncertain. Germline CDR1 and CDR2: SQVTM and ANQGSEA. The CDR3 totals 14 residues. V lost 0 bases to trimming and J lost 2 bases, with 7 bases between them. The CDR3 DNA is TGCAGCGTTGAAGACAGAACTAACACCGGGGAGCTGTTTTTT. The encoded protein is CSVEDRTNTGELFF.

In regard to this clonotype: A read error is likely here: a far larger clone is one base away. The V and J genes are TRBV11-2 and TRBJ2-1; maybe TRBD2 (6 bases). V lost 5 bases to trimming and J lost 10 bases, with 21 bases between them. The CDR3 extends over 15 amino acids. Germline V CDR1 and CDR2: SGHAT, FQNNGV. The CDR3 spells CASSPSTSSYYEQFF. The CDR3 DNA reads as TGTGCCAGCAGCCCCTCAACTAGCTCCTACTACGAGCAGTTCTTC.

This clonotype was recorded many times. V and J are TRBV30 and TRBJ2-3; D is unresolved. The CDR3 is 14 amino acids. The germline V and J ends were trimmed by 0 bases and 3 bases, with 10 bases remaining between them. Germline V gives CDR1 GTSNPN, CDR2 SVGIG (reference sequence). The CDR3 sequence: CAWSVGVGTDTQYF. The CDR3 nucleotides read TGTGCCTGGAGTGTTGGGGTCGGGACAGATACGCAGTATTTT. The complete variable domain, with remaining parts taken from reference TRBV30 and TRBJ2-3, reads SQTIHQWPATLVQPVGSPLSLECTVEGTSNPNLYWYRQAAGRGLQLLFYSVGIGQISSEVPQNLSASRPQDRQFILSSKKLLLSDSGFYLCAWSVGVGTDTQYFGPGTRLTVL.

This clonotype was observed many times. The chain uses TRBV29-1 and TRBJ2-5; a weak D match, TRBD2 (6 bases). The CDR3 has 17 residues. V gave up 1 base and J gave up 2 bases, with 20 bases separating them. CDR1 is SQVTM, CDR2 ANQGSEA, per germline. The CDR3 bases are TGCAGCGTTGAAGGTCTCCGGGGGTCTCAGGCACAAGAGACCCAGTACTTC. Encoded protein: CSVEGLRGSQAQETQYF.

Ten or more counts support this clonotype. V and J are TRBV20-1 and TRBJ1-3, with D unresolved. V was trimmed by 6 bases and J by 0 bases, leaving 9 bases between them. This CDR3 region has 13 residues. Germline V gene sequence: CDR1 DFQATT, CDR2 SNEGSKA (reference sequence). This CDR3 reads CSAPFNSGNTIYF. In nucleotides, the CDR3 is TGCAGTGCCCCTTTTAACTCTGGAAACACCATATATTTT.

This clonotype was observed at least ten times. The chain combines TRBV12-3 or TRBV12-4 with TRBJ2-1; 7 bases line up with TRBD1. The J call may not be correct, given that the DNA end is closer to TRBJ2-5. This CDR3 contains 15 residues. The CDR3 here is CASSPRQGGGETQYF. The DNA of the CDR3 is TGTGCCAGCAGTCCTAGACAGGGTGGGGGAGAGACCCAGTACTTC.

This chain connects TRBV7-2 to TRBJ2-1, with 7 bases matching TRBD2. The CDR3 covers 15 residues. Germline assignment: CDR1 SGHTA and CDR2 FQGNSA. Trimming took 5 bases from V and 5 from J; bases not matched to a gene: 9. The CDR3 here is CASSPLREGNNEQFF. The DNA of the CDR3 is TGTGCCAGCAGCCCTTTAAGGGAGGGGAACAATGAGCAGTTCTTC. Using reference TRBV7-2 and TRBJ2-1 for the parts outside the CDR3, the full variable domain is GAGVSQSPSNKVTEKGKDVELRCDPISGHTALYWYRQSLGQGLEFLIYFQGNSAPDKSGLPSDRFSAERTGGSVSTLTIQRTQQEDSAVYLCASSPLREGNNEQFFGPGTRLTVL.

This clonotype was picked up a small number of times. The rearrangement uses TRBV20-1 and TRBJ2-7; TRBD2 aligns across 7 bases. V shed 1 base, J shed 6 bases, and the junction held 6 bases outside the gene matches. CDR1 and CDR2 from the germline V gene are DFQATT and SNEGSKA (reference sequence). This CDR3 spans 13 amino acids. CDR3 residues: CSARASGKVEQYF. The CDR3, as DNA: TGCAGTGCTAGAGCCAGCGGGAAGGTCGAGCAGTACTTC.

This clonotype was found many times. The V gene is TRBV29-1, the J gene TRBJ2-1; 7 bases are a match to TRBD2. Germline trimming cut 3 bases from V and 1 base from J; bases unmatched to any gene: 6. The CDR3 runs to 15 residues. Germline assignment: CDR1 SQVTM and CDR2 ANQGSEA. As DNA, the CDR3 is TGCAGCGTTGATGCCGGGACTATATCCTACAATGAGCAGTTCTTC. Its protein is CSVDAGTISYNEQFF.

There are many counts of this clonotype. The chain recombines TRBV27 with TRBJ1-2; the match to TRBD1 covers 9 bases. With V trimmed by 3 bases and J by 7 bases, 6 bases remained unmatched. The CDR3 has 14 residues. Germline CDR1 is MNHEY and CDR2 is SMNVEV (reference sequence). CDR3 protein: CASSFGDRGFGYTF. CDR3 in DNA: TGTGCCAGCAGTTTCGGTGACAGGGGGTTTGGCTACACCTTC.

This clonotype occurred a few times. The chain is built from TRBV19 and TRBJ1-1, with D unresolved. V gave up 3 bases and J gave up 0 bases, with 8 bases separating them. The germline V gene encodes CDR1 LNHDA and CDR2 SQIVND (reference sequence). This CDR3 has 14 amino acids. CDR3 sequence: CASSMLGMNTEAFF. CDR3 nucleotide sequence: TGTGCCAGTAGTATGTTGGGGATGAACACTGAAGCTTTCTTT.

This clonotype showed up many times. The genes are TRBV19 and TRBJ1-4; no clear D gene. Germline CDR1 and CDR2: LNHDA and SQIVND (reference sequence). V lost 5 bases and J lost 3, with 10 bases in between. CDR3 size: 14 residues. CDR3 amino acids: CASSPGAANEKLFF. The CDR3 nucleotides are TGTGCCAGTAGTCCGGGCGCCGCTAATGAAAAACTGTTTTTT.

This chain joins TRBV10-3 and TRBJ2-1, with TRBD2 matching 9 bases. The V gene end was trimmed by 4 bases and the J gene end by 8 bases; junction bases not matched to a gene: 6. Germline CDR1 ENHRY, CDR2 SYGVKD. This CDR3 comprises 14 residues. CDR3 protein: CAISAAGGPHEQFF. The CDR3 region has the DNA TGTGCCATCAGTGCGGCGGGAGGGCCTCATGAGCAGTTCTTC.

This clonotype occurred many times. V usage is TRBV11-2 and J usage is TRBJ2-4; 10 bases map to TRBD2. V gave up 2 bases and J gave up 11 bases; unmatched junction bases: 9. There are 15 residues in the CDR3. Germline V lookup: CDR1 SGHAT, CDR2 FQNNGV. CDR3 in DNA: TGTGCCAGCAGCTTACTTAGCGGGAGGTTTCGTGTTCAGTACTTC. As protein: CASSLLSGRFRVQYF.

V is TRBV19 and J is TRBJ1-1; D gene unclear. The CDR3 is made up of 15 amino acids. Germline loops: CDR1 LNHDA, CDR2 SQIVND (reference sequence). V was pared by 6 bases and J by 0 bases, with 14 bases between. The CDR3 loop reads CASSTRVGVNTEAFF. As DNA, the CDR3 is TGTGCCAGTAGCACCCGGGTTGGGGTGAACACTGAAGCTTTCTTT.

A few counts support this clonotype. The chain uses TRBV5-4 and TRBJ1-1; possibly TRBD1 for D (5 bases). The CDR3 is 15 amino acids. V shed 0 bases and J shed 4 bases, with 13 bases lying between them. Germline-derived CDR1 and CDR2 are SGHNT and YYREEE (reference sequence). The chain's CDR3 is CASSLAGVGITEAFF. In nucleotides, the CDR3 is TGTGCCAGCAGCTTGGCGGGGGTCGGTATCACTGAAGCTTTCTTT.

This clonotype was recorded many times. The chain is built from TRBV7-8 and TRBJ1-1, with 7 bases matching TRBD1. Germline V gene lookup returns CDR1 SGHVS and CDR2 FQNEAQ. Trimming cost V 5 bases and J 0 bases; bases outside gene matches: 6. There are 15 residues in the CDR3. CDR3 sequence (DNA): TGTGCCAGCAGCCCTCGACAGGGTATGAACACTGAAGCTTTCTTT. This encodes CASSPRQGMNTEAFF. The variable domain in full, completed from reference TRBV7-8 and TRBJ1-1, reads GAGVSQSPRYKVAKRGQDVALRCDPISGHVSLFWYQQALGQGPEFLTYFQNEAQLDKSGLPSDRFFAERPEGSVSTLKIQRTQQEDSAVYLCASSPRQGMNTEAFFGQGTRLTVV.